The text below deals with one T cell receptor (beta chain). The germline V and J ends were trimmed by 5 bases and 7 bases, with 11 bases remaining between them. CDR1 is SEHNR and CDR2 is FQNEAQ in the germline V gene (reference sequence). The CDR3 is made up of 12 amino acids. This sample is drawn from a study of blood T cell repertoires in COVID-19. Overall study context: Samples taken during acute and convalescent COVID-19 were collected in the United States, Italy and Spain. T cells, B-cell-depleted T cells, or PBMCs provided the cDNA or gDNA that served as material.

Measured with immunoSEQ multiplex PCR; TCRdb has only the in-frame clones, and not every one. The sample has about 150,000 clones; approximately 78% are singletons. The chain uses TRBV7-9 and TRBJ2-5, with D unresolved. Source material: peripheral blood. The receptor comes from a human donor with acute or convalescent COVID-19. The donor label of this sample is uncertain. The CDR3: CASSGLGGTQYF. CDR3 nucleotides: TGTGCCAGCAGCGGTCTTGGCGGGACCCAGTACTTC. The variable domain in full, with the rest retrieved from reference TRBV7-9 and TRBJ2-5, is DTGVSQNPRHKITKRGQNVTFRCDPISEHNRLYWYRQTLGQGPEFLTYFQNEAQLEKSRLLSDRFSAERPKGSFSTLEIQRTEQGDSAMYLCASSGLGGTQYFGPGTRLLVL.